Following are 13 T cell receptor beta chains from one sample sequenced in a study of spatial heterogeneity in lung cancer. TCRdb used MiXCR to reprocess the 5' RACE reads, holding one entry per CDR3 protein. The sample records some 2,700 distinct CDR3 sequences, roughly a sixth being singletons. Study results and limitations: One measure, the expanded intratumoral alpha and beta TCR count, tracked tumor mutation counts.

Antigen specificity for these receptors is unknown. Specified time point: sample taken at primary tumor resection. Source: lung tumor tissue, taken at surgery. The receptors originated from a male donor with early-stage non-small cell lung cancer.

This clonotype is medium-sized by share. The chain is built from TRBV5-1 and TRBJ2-1, with unresolved D. Germline V gene lookup returns CDR1 SGHRS and CDR2 YFSETQ. This CDR3 comprises 12 residues. Between the trimmed V and J ends, which lost 3 bases and 3 bases, there was a span of 4 bases. In DNA, the CDR3 is TGCGCCAGCAGCTGGGGCTACAATGAGCAGTTCTTC. This codes for CASSWGYNEQFF.

This clonotype is categorized as medium-sized. V usage is TRBV6-6 and J usage is TRBJ2-7, with D maybe TRBD2 (7 bases). The V end lost 5 bases, the J end lost 4 bases, and 27 bases lay between the germline ends. The CDR3 covers 18 residues. The germline V gene encodes CDR1 MNHNY and CDR2 SVGAGI (reference sequence). CDR3 amino acids: CASSPWGGGRNSYYEQYF. CDR3 bases: TGTGCCAGCAGTCCCTGGGGGGGGGGCCGAAATTCTTATTACGAGCAGTACTTC.

By sample fraction, this clonotype is large. The chain uses TRBV12-3 or TRBV12-4 and TRBJ1-5; possibly TRBD1 for D (5 bases). Trimming stripped 3 bases from V and 5 bases from J, with 8 bases between. The CDR3 spans 13 residues. The CDR3 sequence: CASSFTGDQPQHF. For the CDR3, the DNA is TGTGCCAGCAGTTTTACGGGGGATCAGCCCCAGCATTTT.

This clonotype qualifies as medium-sized. CDR3 region: CASSPGSSLNTEAFF. For the CDR3, the DNA is TGTGCCAGCAGCCCGGGGAGCAGTTTGAACACTGAAGCTTTCTTT. This rearrangement joins TRBV7-2 to TRBJ1-1; D remains ambiguous. CDR3 length: 15 residues. Looked up from germline, CDR1 is SGHTA and CDR2 is FQGNSA. The ends were cut back, 5 bases at V and 0 bases at J, with 13 bases in the middle.

Points on this clonotype: A read error is possible here, since a much larger clone lies one base away. The chain recombines TRBV13 with TRBJ2-7; 12 positions match TRBD2. Germline V gene sequence: CDR1 PRHDT, CDR2 FYEKMQ (reference sequence). The CDR3 has 15 amino acids. The J segment lost 2 bases and the V segment lost 3 bases, leaving 2 bases of the junction unmatched. The CDR3 nucleotides read TGTGCCAGCAGCTTGAGACTAGCGGGGGCCTACGAGCAGTACTTC. This translates into CASSLRLAGAYEQYF.

This sequence joins TRBV5-4 and TRBJ2-5; D might be TRBD1 (5 bases). There are 14 residues in the CDR3. V was clipped by 4 bases and J by 0 bases, with 10 bases between them. Germline V gene data show CDR1 as SGHNT and CDR2 as YYREEE (reference sequence). The CDR3 DNA sequence: TGTGCCAGCAGCAACGAGGACAACCAAGAGACCCAGTACTTC. Amino acids: CASSNEDNQETQYF.

This clonotype was detected only a few times. The V call is TRBV4-1, the J call TRBJ2-5; TRBD1 might be the D (5 bases). The CDR3 runs to 12 residues. In germline, CDR1 is MGHRA, CDR2 YSYEKL. Trimming stripped 2 bases from V and 8 bases from J, with 9 bases between. The CDR3 here is CASSQSGSTQYF. CDR3 in DNA: TGCGCCAGCAGCCAATCAGGGTCCACCCAGTACTTC.

In its sample, this clonotype is medium-sized. V gene TRBV5-5 combines with J gene TRBJ1-1; unclear D gene. V was shortened by 1 base and J by 8 bases, with 15 bases between the two germline ends. Looked up from germline, CDR1 is SGHKS and CDR2 is YYEKEE (reference sequence). The CDR3 is 14 amino acids. The CDR3 sequence: CASSLLGQFHEAFF. DNA of the CDR3: TGTGCCAGCAGCTTGTTGGGCCAATTCCACGAAGCTTTCTTT.

This clonotype was counted ten times or more. The V gene is TRBV7-9, the J gene TRBJ2-3; D might be TRBD2 (5 bases). CDR3 length: 15 residues. Deletions cut 5 bases from V and 0 bases from J, with 12 bases between. Germline assignment: CDR1 SEHNR and CDR2 FQNEAQ (reference sequence). The CDR3 sequence: CASSLGKPSTDTQYF. The CDR3 DNA sequence: TGTGCCAGCAGCCTCGGGAAACCTAGCACAGATACGCAGTATTTT. Full variable domain (outside the CDR3, taken from reference TRBV7-9 and TRBJ2-3): DTGVSQNPRHKITKRGQNVTFRCDPISEHNRLYWYRQTLGQGPEFLTYFQNEAQLEKSRLLSDRFSAERPKGSFSTLEIQRTEQGDSAMYLCASSLGKPSTDTQYFGPGTRLTVL.

This clonotype is large (0.1 to 1%) in the sample. This chain connects TRBV7-2 to TRBJ1-1; 9 bases are shared with TRBD1. The germline V gene encodes CDR1 SGHTA and CDR2 FQGNSA. The CDR3 sequence is 14 residues long. V dropped 0 bases and J dropped 10; count of bases not matched to a gene: 6. The CDR3 DNA reads TGTGCCAGCAGCTTAGCACCTGGACAGGGGTTAGCTTTCTTT. As protein: CASSLAPGQGLAFF.

This clonotype is categorized as large (0.1 to 1%). V gene TRBV20-1 combines with J gene TRBJ2-3; D tentatively fits TRBD1 or TRBD2 (5 bases each). Trimming took off 1 base at V and 4 bases at J, with 15 bases between the two ends. CDR3 length equals 15 residues. Germline loops: CDR1 DFQATT, CDR2 SNEGSKA (reference sequence). In DNA form, the CDR3 reads TGCAGTGCTAGAGCGCGAGACCTGGGGGCAGATACGCAGTATTTT. Translation: CSARARDLGADTQYF.

This clonotype has more than one count but fewer than ten. This chain joins TRBV11-1 and TRBJ1-1; 9 nucleotides line up with TRBD1. The CDR3 runs to 14 residues. V dropped 3 bases and J dropped 7; count of bases not matched to a gene: 6. Germline CDR1 SGHAT, CDR2 FQDESV (reference sequence). CDR3 residues: CASSLIQGAGEAFF. The CDR3 coding sequence is TGTGCCAGCAGCTTGATACAGGGGGCAGGTGAAGCTTTCTTT.

The genes are TRBV5-5 and TRBJ2-7; no clear D. V was trimmed by 3 bases and J by 4 bases, leaving 11 bases between them. The CDR3 contains 13 residues. Germline V gene lookup returns CDR1 SGHKS and CDR2 YYEKEE (reference sequence). The CDR3 DNA reads TGTGCCAGCAGCTCCCCCTTGGTGTACGAGCAGTACTTC. This codes for CASSSPLVYEQYF.